This T cell receptor beta chain was profiled in a study of response to subunit inactivated influenza vaccine. TCRdb recomputed calls from the RT-PCR reads with MiXCR, one row per CDR3 protein. The sample gives roughly 540,000 distinct CDR3 sequences, under 30% of which show up once; about 2.8% is in the top ten. With 5 bases removed from V and 5 bases from J, the gap between germline ends came to 12 bases. The CDR3 extends over 13 amino acids. This sample also appeared in a second study, on T cells expressing NK-cell markers. That report adds: The TCR beta cDNA came from 5'RACE template switching with UMIs. The CD3+CD56-NKG2C+ fraction of a few donors was likewise dominated by these clonotypes. Certain NKG2C+ T cell clones were expanded, and their HCMV specificity remained unclear.

This sequence joins TRBV12-3 or TRBV12-4 and TRBJ1-1; D unresolved. This TCR derives from a man aged 45 to 65 who received an inactivated influenza vaccine. Sequencing used CD4+ T cells sorted from PBMCs, obtained roughly 12 days after vaccination. DNA of the CDR3: TGTGCCAGCAGTCTTTTCGAGCAGACTGAAGCTTTCTTT. Its translation: CASSLFEQTEAFF.